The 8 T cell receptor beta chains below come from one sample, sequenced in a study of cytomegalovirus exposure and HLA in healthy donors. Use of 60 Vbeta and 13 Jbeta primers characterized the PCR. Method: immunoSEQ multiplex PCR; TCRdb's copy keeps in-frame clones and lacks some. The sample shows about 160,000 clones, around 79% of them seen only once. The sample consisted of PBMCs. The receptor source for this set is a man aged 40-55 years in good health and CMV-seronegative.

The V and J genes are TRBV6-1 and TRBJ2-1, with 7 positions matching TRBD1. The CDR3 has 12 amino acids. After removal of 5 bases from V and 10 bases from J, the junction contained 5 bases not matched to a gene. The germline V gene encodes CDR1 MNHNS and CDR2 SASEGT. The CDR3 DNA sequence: TGTGCCAGCAGTTGGACAGGTAACGAGCAGTTCTTC. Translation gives CASSWTGNEQFF.

CDR3 bases: TGTGCCAGCAGCTTAGTCTCGGCTAGCGGGGGGGCGAATACGCAGTATTTT. Translated, it gives CASSLVSASGGANTQYF. The chain carries TRBV7-2 and TRBJ2-3, with 12 bases lining up with TRBD2. CDR1 is SGHTA and CDR2 is FQGNSA in the germline V gene. The CDR3 is made up of 17 amino acids. Trimming took 1 base from V and 7 from J; bases not matched to a gene: 9.

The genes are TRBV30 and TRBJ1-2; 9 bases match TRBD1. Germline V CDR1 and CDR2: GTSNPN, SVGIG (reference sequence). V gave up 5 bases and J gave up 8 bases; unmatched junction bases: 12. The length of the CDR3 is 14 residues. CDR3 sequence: CAWSTGTGKAGYTF. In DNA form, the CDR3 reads TGTGCCTGGTCAACCGGGACAGGGAAAGCAGGCTACACCTTC.

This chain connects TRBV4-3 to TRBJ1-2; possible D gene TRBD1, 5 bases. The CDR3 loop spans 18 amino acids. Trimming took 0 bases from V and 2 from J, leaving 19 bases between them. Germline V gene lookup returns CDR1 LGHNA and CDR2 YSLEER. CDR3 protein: CASSQDGGLPLTNYGYTF. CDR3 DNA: TGCGCCAGCAGCCAAGATGGGGGACTGCCCCTTACGAACTATGGCTACACCTTC.

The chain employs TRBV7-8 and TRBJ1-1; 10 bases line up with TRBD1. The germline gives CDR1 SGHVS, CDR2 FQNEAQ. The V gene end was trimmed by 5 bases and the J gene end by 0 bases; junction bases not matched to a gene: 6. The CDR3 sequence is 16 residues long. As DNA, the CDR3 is TGTGCCAGCAGCCCGATGACAGGGGGCATGAACACTGAAGCTTTCTTT. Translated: CASSPMTGGMNTEAFF.

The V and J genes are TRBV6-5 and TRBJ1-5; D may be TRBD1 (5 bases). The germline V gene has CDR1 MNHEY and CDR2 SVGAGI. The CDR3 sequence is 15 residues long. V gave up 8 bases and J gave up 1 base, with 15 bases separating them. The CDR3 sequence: CASSIGGGSNQPQHF. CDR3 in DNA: TGTGCCAGCTCCATCGGGGGAGGGAGCAATCAGCCCCAGCATTTT.

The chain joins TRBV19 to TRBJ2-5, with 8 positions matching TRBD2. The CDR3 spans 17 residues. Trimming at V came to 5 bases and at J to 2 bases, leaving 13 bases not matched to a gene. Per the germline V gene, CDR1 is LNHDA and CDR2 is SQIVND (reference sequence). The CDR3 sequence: CASSWRLAGMRQETQYF. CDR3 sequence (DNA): TGTGCCAGTAGTTGGAGGTTAGCGGGGATGAGACAAGAGACCCAGTACTTC. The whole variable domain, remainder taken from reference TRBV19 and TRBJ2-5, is DGGITQSPKYLFRKEGQNVTLSCEQNLNHDAMYWYRQDPGQGLRLIYYSQIVNDFQKGDIAEGYSVSREKKESFPLTVTSAQKNPTAFYLCASSWRLAGMRQETQYFGPGTRLLVL.

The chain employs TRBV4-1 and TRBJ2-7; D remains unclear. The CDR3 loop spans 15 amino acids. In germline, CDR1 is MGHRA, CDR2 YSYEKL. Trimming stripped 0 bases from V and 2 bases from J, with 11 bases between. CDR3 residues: CASSQEPVAPYEQYF. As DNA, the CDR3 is TGCGCCAGCAGCCAAGAGCCGGTAGCTCCCTACGAGCAGTACTTC.